These T cell receptor beta chains were read from a single sample in a study of blood T cell repertoires in COVID-19. TCRdb keeps only in-frame clones here, not all; method: immunoSEQ multiplex PCR. The sample includes about 130,000 clones, around 79% of them seen just once. Sequenced input: peripheral blood. These receptors originate from a man older than 75 with acute or convalescent COVID-19. Each CDR3 is given with its conserved first and last residue. Fields, in order: CDR3 protein, J gene, V gene.

CDR3aa: CASSLGSGIETQYF
j_gene: TRBJ2-5
v_gene: TRBV5-1

CDR3aa: CASSPGHLGETQYF
j_gene: TRBJ2-5
v_gene: TRBV6-2/TRBV6-3

CDR3aa: CASTRLVAGSPLHF
j_gene: TRBJ1-6
v_gene: TRBV6-5

CDR3aa: CASSQVGGTSYEQYF
j_gene: TRBJ2-7
v_gene: TRBV3-1/TRBV3-2

CDR3aa: CASRRTDNSGNTIYF
j_gene: TRBJ1-3
v_gene: TRBV6-5

CDR3aa: CASSPGRSTDTQYF
j_gene: TRBJ2-3
v_gene: TRBV7-2

CDR3aa: CASSHYLAGGPWNEQFF
j_gene: TRBJ2-1
v_gene: TRBV3-1/TRBV3-2

CDR3aa: CASSRSGTGGNSGANVLTF
j_gene: TRBJ2-6
v_gene: TRBV3-1/TRBV3-2

CDR3aa: CASSAGTLPGETQYF
j_gene: TRBJ2-5
v_gene: TRBV5-1

CDR3aa: CASSPESGKFGTEAFF
j_gene: TRBJ1-1
v_gene: TRBV14

CDR3aa: CASTRQGLPGYTF
j_gene: TRBJ1-2
v_gene: TRBV19

CDR3aa: CASSPGTGGFREQYF
j_gene: TRBJ2-7
v_gene: TRBV7-2

CDR3aa: CASRRTGGDGYTF
j_gene: TRBJ1-2
v_gene: TRBV12-3/TRBV12-4

CDR3aa: CASSQRTETTGELFF
j_gene: TRBJ2-2
v_gene: TRBV4-3

CDR3aa: CASSPYTGEANYGYTF
j_gene: TRBJ1-2
v_gene: TRBV18

CDR3aa: CASSVDRRGAYNEQFF
j_gene: TRBJ2-1
v_gene: TRBV9

CDR3aa: CASSPRQVNTEAFF
j_gene: TRBJ1-1
v_gene: TRBV7-2

CDR3aa: CASSFQGAHTIYF
j_gene: TRBJ1-3
v_gene: TRBV5-4

CDR3aa: CASSQELTGINFSGYTF
j_gene: TRBJ1-2
v_gene: TRBV3-1/TRBV3-2

CDR3aa: CAISESGTSNTQYF
j_gene: TRBJ2-3
v_gene: TRBV10-3

CDR3aa: CASSYGGGVVEKLFF
j_gene: TRBJ1-4
v_gene: TRBV6-5

CDR3aa: CASSMRFGRGETQYF
j_gene: TRBJ2-5
v_gene: TRBV19

CDR3aa: CASGGQGYQPQHF
j_gene: TRBJ1-5
v_gene: TRBV2

CDR3aa: CAWNLRQGTYEQYF
j_gene: TRBJ2-7
v_gene: TRBV30

CDR3aa: CASQALLAGGPGVTDTQYF
j_gene: TRBJ2-3
v_gene: TRBV27

CDR3aa: CASSRRGGTEAFF
j_gene: TRBJ1-1
v_gene: TRBV12-3/TRBV12-4

CDR3aa: CASSQQGQPQHF
j_gene: TRBJ1-5
v_gene: TRBV28

CDR3aa: CASSFIRDGSPLHF
j_gene: TRBJ1-6
v_gene: TRBV7-8

CDR3aa: CASSQPQGGGTYEQYF
j_gene: TRBJ2-7
v_gene: TRBV4-2

CDR3aa: CATSDLKGGGETQYF
j_gene: TRBJ2-5
v_gene: TRBV24-1

CDR3aa: CASSWDRGDGYTF
j_gene: TRBJ1-2
v_gene: TRBV2

CDR3aa: CASSLYGGASYNEQFF
j_gene: TRBJ2-1
v_gene: TRBV5-1

CDR3aa: CASSSRGTGKGETQYF
j_gene: TRBJ2-5
v_gene: TRBV7-9

CDR3aa: CASSSRDRASQYF
j_gene: TRBJ2-7
v_gene: TRBV27

CDR3aa: CASEPRVRGSHEQYF
j_gene: TRBJ2-7
v_gene: TRBV6-6

CDR3aa: CASSRGAYQETQYF
j_gene: TRBJ2-5
v_gene: TRBV9

CDR3aa: CASSPRGGLTYEQYF
j_gene: TRBJ2-7
v_gene: TRBV7-9

CDR3aa: CASRATGYGYTF
j_gene: TRBJ1-2
v_gene: TRBV2

CDR3aa: CASSDNPGIYNEQFF
j_gene: TRBJ2-1
v_gene: TRBV2

CDR3aa: CASSYFPVRWNTEAFF
j_gene: TRBJ1-1
v_gene: TRBV6-5

CDR3aa: CASSLELAKNIQYF
j_gene: TRBJ2-4
v_gene: TRBV5-8